The T cell receptor beta chain described here comes from a study of blood T cell repertoires in COVID-19. Turning to the study itself: Collection of acute and convalescent COVID-19 samples took place in the United States, Italy and Spain. T cells, B-cell-depleted T cells, or PBMCs supplied cDNA or gDNA.

Sequenced by immunoSEQ multiplex PCR; TCRdb stores in-frame clones only, minus some. The sample shows a few hundred thousand clones, 70% to 90% of them seen only once. This clone was seen only once. V was trimmed by 8 bases and J by 6 bases, leaving 11 bases between them. The length of the CDR3 is 12 residues. The participants were between about 18 and 100 years old and came from about two dozen US areas. Individuals in the exposed group had encountered a COVID-19 case within 2 weeks preceding study entry. The rearrangement joins TRBV12-3 or TRBV12-4 to TRBJ2-1; D is uncertain. The sequence was obtained from a woman in her thirties who had been exposed to COVID-19. Material: PBMCs or T cells enriched from blood (not recorded which). DNA for the CDR3: TGTGCCAGCGCCTTCGGCGGCAATGAGCAGTTCTTC. It encodes CASAFGGNEQFF.